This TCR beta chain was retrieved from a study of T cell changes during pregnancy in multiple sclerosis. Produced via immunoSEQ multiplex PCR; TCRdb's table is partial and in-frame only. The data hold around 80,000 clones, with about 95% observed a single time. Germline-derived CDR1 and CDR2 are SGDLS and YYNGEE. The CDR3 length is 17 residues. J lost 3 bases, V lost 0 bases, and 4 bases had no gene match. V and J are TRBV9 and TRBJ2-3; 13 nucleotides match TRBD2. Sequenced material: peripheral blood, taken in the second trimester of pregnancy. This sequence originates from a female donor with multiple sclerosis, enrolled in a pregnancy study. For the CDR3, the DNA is TGTGCCAGCAGCGTAGGGGGACTAGCGGGATGGACAGATACGCAGTATTTT. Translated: CASSVGGLAGWTDTQYF. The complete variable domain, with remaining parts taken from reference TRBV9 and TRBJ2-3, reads DSGVTQTPKHLITATGQRVTLRCSPRSGDLSVYWYQQSLDQGLQFLIQYYNGEERAKGNILERFSAQQFPDLHSELNLSSLELGDSALYFCASSVGGLAGWTDTQYFGPGTRLTVL.